Listed here are 27 T cell receptor beta chains from one sample, sequenced in a study of response to subunit inactivated influenza vaccine. TCRdb re-analysed the RT-PCR reads in MiXCR, keeping a single row per CDR3 protein. This table holds 600,000 to 850,000 distinct CDR3 sequences, 14% found once. The sequenced sample was PBMCs from blood, obtained around two weeks before vaccination. The receptors shown here come from a man between 50 and 59 years old who received an inactivated influenza vaccine.

The genes are TRBV7-9 and TRBJ2-7, with a weak D call TRBD1 (5 bases). The CDR3 has 17 amino acids. Germline-derived CDR1 and CDR2 are SEHNR and FQNEAQ (reference sequence). Trimming left V 1 base short and J 5 bases short, with 21 bases between. The CDR3 sequence is CASSLVYSRQQPHEQYF. The CDR3 coding sequence is TGTGCCAGCAGCTTAGTGTATTCGAGACAGCAGCCCCACGAGCAGTACTTC. The full variable domain, its missing parts supplied by reference TRBV7-9 and TRBJ2-7, is DTGVSQNPRHKITKRGQNVTFRCDPISEHNRLYWYRQTLGQGPEFLTYFQNEAQLEKSRLLSDRFSAERPKGSFSTLEIQRTEQGDSAMYLCASSLVYSRQQPHEQYFGPGTRLTVT.

This clonotype was counted a few times. V is TRBV4-3 and J is TRBJ1-2; perhaps TRBD1 as D (5 bases). The germline V and J ends were trimmed by 0 bases and 7 bases, with 12 bases remaining between them. The CDR3 is made up of 14 amino acids. The germline gives CDR1 LGHNA, CDR2 YSLEER. CDR3 loop: CASSQDIGTGGYTF. CDR3 DNA: TGCGCCAGCAGCCAAGATATAGGGACTGGTGGCTACACCTTC.

The chain is built from TRBV7-2 and TRBJ2-7; a weak D match, TRBD2 (5 bases). This CDR3 has 14 residues. Germline CDR1 and CDR2: SGHTA and FQGNSA. Trimming took 5 bases from V and 3 from J, leaving 14 bases between them. The CDR3 protein is CASSPAGSGYEQYF. CDR3 DNA sequence: TGTGCCAGCAGCCCGGCGGGCAGCGGCTACGAGCAGTACTTC. Using reference TRBV7-2 and TRBJ2-7 for the parts outside the CDR3, the full variable domain is GAGVSQSPSNKVTEKGKDVELRCDPISGHTALYWYRQSLGQGLEFLIYFQGNSAPDKSGLPSDRFSAERTGGSVSTLTIQRTQQEDSAVYLCASSPAGSGYEQYFGPGTRLTVT.

Notes on this clonotype: The junction departs from germline at one end; a sequencing error may be responsible. The CDR3 loop reads CSSSLSPGNTEAFF. The DNA of the CDR3 is TGTTCCAGCAGCTTGAGCCCGGGGAACACTGAAGCTTTCTTT. V and J are TRBV7-9 and TRBJ1-1; D is unclear. CDR1 is SEHNR, CDR2 FQNEAQ, per germline (reference sequence). The CDR3 is made up of 14 amino acids. The variable domain in full, with the rest retrieved from reference TRBV7-9 and TRBJ1-1, is DTGVSQNPRHKITKRGQNVTFRCDPISEHNRLYWYRQTLGQGPEFLTYFQNEAQLEKSRLLSDRFSAERPKGSFSTLEIQRTEQGDSAMYLCSSSLSPGNTEAFFGQGTRLTVV.

This clonotype was recorded a few times. The chain uses TRBV24-1 and TRBJ2-7; no clear D. Germline V gives CDR1 KGHDR, CDR2 SFDVKD. The CDR3 consists of 14 residues. Trimming removed 5 bases at V and 2 bases at J, with 12 bases between. This CDR3 is CATSANGPTYEQYF. The CDR3 DNA sequence: TGTGCCACCAGTGCCAACGGTCCCACCTACGAGCAGTACTTC.

This chain connects TRBV10-3 to TRBJ2-5, with D unclear. The V end lost 3 bases, the J end lost 1 base, and 12 bases lay between the germline ends. The CDR3 is made up of 15 amino acids. Germline V lookup: CDR1 ENHRY, CDR2 SYGVKD. This CDR3 is CAISDYQSRQETQYF. As DNA, the CDR3 is TGTGCCATCAGTGACTATCAAAGCCGCCAAGAGACCCAGTACTTC.

The V call is TRBV9, the J call TRBJ2-7; no definite D call. V shed 0 bases and J shed 6 bases, with 10 bases lying between them. CDR3 size: 13 residues. The germline gives CDR1 SGDLS, CDR2 YYNGEE. The CDR3: CASSVARWGEQYF. CDR3 DNA: TGTGCCAGCAGCGTAGCTAGGTGGGGCGAGCAGTACTTC.

This clonotype has more than one count but fewer than ten. The rearrangement uses TRBV12-3 or TRBV12-4 and TRBJ2-7, with 10 bases lining up with TRBD1. CDR3 length: 15 residues. With 4 bases clipped from V and 5 bases from J, the junction kept 8 bases outside the gene matches. The CDR3 region has the DNA TGTGCCAGCAGTTCACCGGGACAGGGGTCTAACGAGCAGTACTTC. Protein product: CASSSPGQGSNEQYF.

The chain is built from TRBV15 and TRBJ1-5, with no clear D. The V gene's germline CDR1 is LNHNV and CDR2 YYDKDF (reference sequence). With 0 bases removed from V and 5 bases from J, the gap between germline ends came to 14 bases. The CDR3 is 16 amino acids. CDR3: CATSRDWAPNDQPQHF. The CDR3 nucleotides are TGTGCCACCAGCAGAGATTGGGCACCGAATGATCAGCCCCAGCATTTT.

This clonotype has just a few counts. V and J are TRBV7-9 and TRBJ1-3, with D possibly matching TRBD1 (5 bases). The CDR3 has 15 residues. CDR1 and CDR2 from the germline V gene are SEHNR and FQNEAQ (reference sequence). The V gene lost 8 bases and the J gene lost 0 bases, with 14 bases spanning the gap. The CDR3 nucleotides read TGTGCCAGCGTTTCGGACGGACACTCTGGAAACACCATATATTTT. The encoded protein is CASVSDGHSGNTIYF.

V and J are TRBV5-5 and TRBJ2-7; a weak D match, TRBD1 (6 bases). V was pared by 4 bases and J by 0 bases, with 17 bases between. The CDR3 extends over 16 amino acids. Per the germline V gene, CDR1 is SGHKS and CDR2 is YYEKEE (reference sequence). This CDR3 is CASSPTGVVSSYEQYF. DNA for the CDR3: TGTGCCAGCAGCCCGACAGGAGTGGTAAGCTCCTACGAGCAGTACTTC.

This clonotype was seen at least ten times. This chain uses TRBV18 with TRBJ2-3; perhaps TRBD2 as D (5 bases). From germline, CDR1 is KGHSH and CDR2 LQKENI. The CDR3 loop spans 16 amino acids. V was pared by 2 bases and J by 2 bases, with 14 bases between. The CDR3 region has the DNA TGTGCCAGCTCACCATTCGGAAGCGGAAACACAGATACGCAGTATTTT. It is translated as CASSPFGSGNTDTQYF.

The chain recombines TRBV9 with TRBJ2-3; possibly TRBD2 for D (6 bases). CDR3 size: 21 residues. Trimming removed 3 bases from V and 1 base from J, with 30 bases in between. Per the germline V gene, CDR1 is SGDLS and CDR2 is YYNGEE. CDR3 in amino acids: CASSAKDPSGGELSRTDTQYF. The CDR3 coding sequence is TGTGCCAGCAGCGCCAAAGACCCGAGTGGCGGGGAGCTTTCACGCACAGATACGCAGTATTTT.

This clonotype has just a few counts. The chain's CDR3 is CASSTRQGWGNEQFF. CDR3 DNA: TGCGCCAGCAGCACACGGCAGGGGTGGGGCAATGAGCAGTTCTTC. The chain is built from TRBV5-1 and TRBJ2-1; tentatively, D is TRBD1 (6 bases). V was trimmed by 4 bases and J by 6 bases, leaving 17 bases between them. The CDR3 covers 15 residues. Germline CDR1 SGHRS, CDR2 YFSETQ.

In this sample, this clonotype turned up many times. V gene TRBV7-9 combines with J gene TRBJ2-1; no firm D call. Germline V gives CDR1 SEHNR, CDR2 FQNEAQ (reference sequence). The V end was cut by 1 base, the J end by 8 bases, with 6 bases between. CDR3 length: 12 residues. The CDR3 DNA follows: TGTGCCAGCAGCTTAGTTTCGGATGAGCAGTTCTTC. As protein: CASSLVSDEQFF.

This clonotype was found many times. The chain links TRBV6-2 or TRBV6-3 to TRBJ2-3, with D possibly TRBD2 on 5 matching bases. The J call is doubtful: the DNA matches TRBJ2-5 better. Germline-derived CDR1 and CDR2 are MNHEY and SVGEGT. CDR3 length equals 11 residues. DNA for the CDR3: TGTGCCAGCAGTTACGGAGGGACCCAGTACTTC. Translation: CASSYGGTQYF.

This clonotype was seen only a few times. V gene TRBV7-2 combines with J gene TRBJ1-3, with D possibly matching TRBD1 (6 bases). The CDR3 contains 15 residues. From germline, CDR1 is SGHTA and CDR2 FQGNSA. The germline V and J ends were trimmed by 4 bases and 0 bases, with 10 bases remaining between them. This chain's CDR3 is CASSSRGNSGNTIYF. The DNA for the CDR3 is TGTGCCAGCAGCTCCAGGGGAAACTCTGGAAACACCATATATTTT.

In its sample, this clonotype was seen a few times. V usage is TRBV5-6 and J usage is TRBJ1-5, with D uncertain. Germline V gene lookup returns CDR1 SGHDT and CDR2 YYEEEE. V shed 4 bases and J shed 1 base, with 9 bases lying between them. The CDR3 contains 14 residues. In nucleotides, the CDR3 is TGTGCCAGCAGCACAACACAGAGCAATCAGCCCCAGCATTTT. Its protein is CASSTTQSNQPQHF.

V usage is TRBV9 and J usage is TRBJ2-2; perhaps TRBD1 as D (5 bases). From germline, CDR1 is SGDLS and CDR2 YYNGEE. The CDR3 runs 12 residues. The V and J ends lost 0 bases and 9 bases respectively, with 6 bases between them. The CDR3 coding sequence is TGTGCCAGCAGCGTAGAGGGGAGGGAGCTGTTTTTT. Translating it yields CASSVEGRELFF.

This clonotype showed up just a few times. The CDR3 DNA follows: TGTGCCAGCAGTTTCGGCAGGGGTAGTGGCTACACCTTC. Its protein is CASSFGRGSGYTF. The chain has TRBV12-3 or TRBV12-4 and TRBJ1-2, with a possible D match to TRBD1 (6 bases). The ends were cut back, 3 bases at V and 7 bases at J, with 12 bases in the middle. There are 13 residues in the CDR3.

This chain joins TRBV5-4 and TRBJ2-5; 7 nucleotides match TRBD2. Germline values: CDR1 SGHNT, CDR2 YYREEE (reference sequence). The CDR3 loop spans 15 amino acids. The J segment lost 1 base and the V segment lost 1 base, leaving 4 bases of the junction unmatched. The CDR3 DNA sequence: TGTGCCAGCAGCTTGCAGGGAGGGGTCCAAGAGACCCAGTACTTC. This translates into CASSLQGGVQETQYF.

J is TRBJ1-1 and V is TRBV5-5; no definite D call. Trimming pared 2 bases from V and 4 bases from J, leaving 9 bases between. The CDR3 extends over 13 amino acids. Germline lookup yields CDR1 SGHKS and CDR2 YYEKEE (reference sequence). The CDR3 DNA reads as TGTGCCAGCAGCTTTAATTGGGGCACTGAAGCTTTCTTT. Translating it yields CASSFNWGTEAFF.

The chain combines TRBV3-1 with TRBJ1-5; D is undetermined. Between the trimmed V and J ends, which lost 1 base and 4 bases, there was a span of 14 bases. Germline lookup yields CDR1 LGHDT and CDR2 YNNKEL (reference sequence). This CDR3 contains 16 residues. CDR3 coding DNA: TGTGCCAGCAGCCAAGGAGGCAGAGCAAGGAATCAGCCCCAGCATTTT. This encodes CASSQGGRARNQPQHF. Together with reference TRBV3-1 and TRBJ1-5, the CDR3 gives the full variable domain: DTAVSQTPKYLVTQMGNDKSIKCEQNLGHDTMYWYKQDSKKFLKIMFSYNNKELIINETVPNRFSPKSPDKAHLNLHINSLELGDSAVYFCASSQGGRARNQPQHFGDGTRLSIL.

Only a few counts were recorded for this clonotype. This sequence joins TRBV20-1 and TRBJ2-3; 14 positions agree with TRBD2. This CDR3 contains 18 residues. Germline trimming cut 2 bases from V and 5 bases from J; bases unmatched to any gene: 12. Germline CDR1 DFQATT, CDR2 SNEGSKA (reference sequence). Written as DNA, the CDR3 is TGCAGTGCTAGAAACACCGGACTAGCGGGGGGTATAGGAGATACGCAGTATTTT. It specifies CSARNTGLAGGIGDTQYF.

This chain's CDR3 is CASSLRGRGQETQYF. CDR3 DNA sequence: TGCGCCAGCAGCTTGAGAGGGAGAGGACAAGAGACCCAGTACTTC. V is TRBV5-1 and J is TRBJ2-5; a weak D match, TRBD2 (5 bases). The CDR3 has 15 amino acids. V lost 1 base and J lost 2, with 12 bases in between. CDR1 is SGHRS and CDR2 is YFSETQ in the germline V gene. Looking up the rest from reference TRBV5-1 and TRBJ2-5 gives the full variable domain: KAGVTQTPRYLIKTRGQQVTLSCSPISGHRSVSWYQQTPGQGLQFLFEYFSETQRNKGNFPGRFSGRQFSNSRSEMNVSTLELGDSALYLCASSLRGRGQETQYFGPGTRLLVL.

The V and J genes are TRBV27 and TRBJ2-1; possibly TRBD2 for D (6 bases). The CDR3 totals 17 residues. Germline V CDR1 and CDR2: MNHEY, SMNVEV (reference sequence). Trimming took 6 bases from V and 0 from J, leaving 18 bases between them. The CDR3 loop reads CASRLGLGGSSYNEQFF. The DNA of the CDR3 is TGTGCCAGCAGACTGGGATTGGGGGGAAGCTCCTACAATGAGCAGTTCTTC.

The chain couples TRBV7-9 to TRBJ2-1; 7 bases map to TRBD2. CDR1 is SEHNR and CDR2 is FQNEAQ in the germline V gene (reference sequence). V trimming: 7 bases; J trimming: 5 bases; junction bases outside the gene matches: 11. The CDR3 totals 15 residues. The CDR3 nucleotides read TGTGCCAGCAATTTACGGGAGGCCACAAACAATGAGCAGTTCTTC. Residues: CASNLREATNNEQFF.